This TCR beta chain was sequenced in a study of blood T cell repertoires in COVID-19 (dated by TCRdb to the early 2020s). In terms of the full investigation: The collaborator samples originated in the United States, Italy and Spain and spanned the acute and convalescent phases of COVID-19. The prospective study material was composed of cDNA or gDNA derived from T cells, B-cell-depleted T cells, or PBMCs. Deeply sampled blood TCRbeta repertoires from subjects exposed to, actively infected with, or recovered from COVID-19 were included in the dataset. A freely available public database, intended as a resource for researchers studying the immune response to SARS-CoV-2, is where the repertoires were released. Samples came from the ongoing ImmuneRACE study (first 160 participants) plus 1,254 subjects from 6 global collaborators. Nearly every sample came with metadata listing a de-identified subject ID, COVID-19 status, age in years and sex. Where available, HLA class I and class II types were taken from metadata supplied by the sample provider and were not determined by assay-based typing.

Comment on this clone: Its antigen specificity is not known. No per-base quality is available; no much larger clone lies one base away.

TCRbeta CDR3 regions were amplified from genomic DNA using the immunoSEQ Assay, a bias-controlled multiplex PCR. Per the source publication's procedure: The number of nucleated cells in each sample was estimated by amplification of reference gene primers within the assay. Sequence reads were collapsed and filtered to measure the absolute abundance of every unique TCRbeta CDR3 rearrangement. For each sample, productive Simpson clonality was calculated as the square root of Simpson's diversity index over productive rearrangements. TCRdb limited this immuneACCESS table to in-frame rearrangements with V and J called. A share of clones is missing; checked studies link under half to unresolved V genes, and the rest is unexplained. V, J and clone size were drawn from that table, and D and trimming were deduced from the DNA. The sample data list almost 250,000 clones, and around 85% of these were observed just once. The ten most abundant clones make up approximately 9.6% of the sample.

The paper as a whole reports these results and caveats: The amount of clinical and demographic metadata varied by source and participant and was provided uncurated.

Participants in the prospective study were aged roughly 18 to 90 years, lived in some 24 United States geographic areas, and enrolled through a virtual design. In the prospective study, cohorts were assigned on the basis of participant-reported clinical history obtained from a screening survey and a study questionnaire. In the prospective study, mobile phlebotomists collected whole blood, serum and a nasopharyngeal or oropharyngeal swab from each participant. Participants in the prospective study had the option to provide additional blood draws and questionnaires over an approximately 2-month period. Before DNA extraction, blood samples from the prospective study were shipped at room temperature or frozen. From cysteine to phenylalanine, the CDR3 is 14 amino acids long. Only the CDR3 region is kept as DNA, spanning 42 bases read in frame from base 1. V is cut by 2 bases and J by 3 bases, and the space between the germline ends is 12 bases. CDR1 GTSNPN and CDR2 SVGIG are derived from the germline V gene (reference sequence).

Input material: PBMCs or T cells enriched from blood (not recorded which). This clonotype was obtained from a woman between 45 and 60 years old with acute COVID-19. The chain links TRBV30 with TRBJ2-3; the D gene is possibly TRBD2, with 5 bases matching. The nucleotides are TGTGCCTGGAGTCCGGGGATAGGTACAGATACGCAGTATTTT. Its product reads: CAWSPGIGTDTQYF.